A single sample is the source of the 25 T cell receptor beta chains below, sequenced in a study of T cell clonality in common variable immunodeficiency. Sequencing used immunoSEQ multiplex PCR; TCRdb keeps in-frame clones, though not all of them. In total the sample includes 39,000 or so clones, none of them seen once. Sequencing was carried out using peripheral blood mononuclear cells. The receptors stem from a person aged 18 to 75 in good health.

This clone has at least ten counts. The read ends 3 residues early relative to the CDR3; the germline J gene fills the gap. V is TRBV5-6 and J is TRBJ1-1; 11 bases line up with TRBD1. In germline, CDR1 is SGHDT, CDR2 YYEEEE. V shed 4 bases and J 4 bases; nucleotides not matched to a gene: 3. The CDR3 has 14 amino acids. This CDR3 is CASSHGTGGTEAFF. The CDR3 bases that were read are TGTGCCAGCAGCCACGGGACAGGGGGCACTGAA.

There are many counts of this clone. The CDR3 DNA, read in part, is TGCGCCAGCAGGCCCTTCCCGGGACAGGGATCCAATGAG. Amino acid sequence: CASRPFPGQGSNE. The full CDR3 reads CASRPFPGQGSNEQFF. The chain recombines TRBV5-1 with TRBJ2-1; 9 positions match TRBD1. The sequence runs out 3 residues before the end of the CDR3; the remainder is reconstructed from the germline J gene. This CDR3 region has 16 residues. J lost 6 bases, V lost 5 bases, and 12 bases had no gene match. The V gene's germline CDR1 is SGHRS and CDR2 YFSETQ. The full variable domain, rest sourced from reference TRBV5-1 and TRBJ2-1, is KAGVTQTPRYLIKTRGQQVTLSCSPISGHRSVSWYQQTPGQGLQFLFEYFSETQRNKGNFPGRFSGRQFSNSRSEMNVSTLELGDSALYLCASRPFPGQGSNEQFFGPGTRLTVL.

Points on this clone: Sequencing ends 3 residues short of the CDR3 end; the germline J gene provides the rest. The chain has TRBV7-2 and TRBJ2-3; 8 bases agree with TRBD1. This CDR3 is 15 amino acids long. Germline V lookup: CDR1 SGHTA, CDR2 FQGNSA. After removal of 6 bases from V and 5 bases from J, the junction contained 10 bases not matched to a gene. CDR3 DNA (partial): TGTGCCAGCAGGTTCCGGGACAGGTACGAAGATACG. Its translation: CASRFRDRYEDT. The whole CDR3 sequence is CASRFRDRYEDTQYF.

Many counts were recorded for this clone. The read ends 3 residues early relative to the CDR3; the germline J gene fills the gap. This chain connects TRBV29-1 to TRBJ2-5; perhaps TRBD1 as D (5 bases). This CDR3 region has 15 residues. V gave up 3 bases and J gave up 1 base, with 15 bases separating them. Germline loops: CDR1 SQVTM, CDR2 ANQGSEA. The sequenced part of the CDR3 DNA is TGCAGCGTTGACTCGGTGGGGCGCGCCCAAGAGACC. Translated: CSVDSVGRAQET. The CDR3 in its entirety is CSVDSVGRAQETQYF.

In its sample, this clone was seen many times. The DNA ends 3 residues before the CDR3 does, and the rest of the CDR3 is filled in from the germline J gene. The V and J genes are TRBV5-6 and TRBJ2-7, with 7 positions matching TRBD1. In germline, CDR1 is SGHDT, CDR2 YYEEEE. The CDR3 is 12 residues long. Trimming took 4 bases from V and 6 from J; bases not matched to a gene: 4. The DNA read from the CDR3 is TGTGCCAGCAGCCCAAACAGGGGCGAG. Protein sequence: CASSPNRGE. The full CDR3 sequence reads CASSPNRGEQYF.

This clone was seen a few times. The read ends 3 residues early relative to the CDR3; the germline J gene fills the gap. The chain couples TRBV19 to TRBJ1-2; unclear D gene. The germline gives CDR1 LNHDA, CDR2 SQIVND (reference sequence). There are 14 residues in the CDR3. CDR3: CASTPSGRVYDYTF. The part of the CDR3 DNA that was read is TGTGCCAGTACCCCTAGCGGGAGAGTCTACGAC.

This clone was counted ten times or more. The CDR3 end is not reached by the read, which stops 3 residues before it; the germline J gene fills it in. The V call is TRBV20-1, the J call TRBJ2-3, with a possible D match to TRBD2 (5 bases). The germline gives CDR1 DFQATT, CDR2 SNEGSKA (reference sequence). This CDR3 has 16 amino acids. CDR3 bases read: TGCAGTGCTAGTTTATCGGGCCGGGGTAGCAATCAGCCG. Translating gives CSASLSGRGSNQP. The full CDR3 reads CSASLSGRGSNQPQYF.

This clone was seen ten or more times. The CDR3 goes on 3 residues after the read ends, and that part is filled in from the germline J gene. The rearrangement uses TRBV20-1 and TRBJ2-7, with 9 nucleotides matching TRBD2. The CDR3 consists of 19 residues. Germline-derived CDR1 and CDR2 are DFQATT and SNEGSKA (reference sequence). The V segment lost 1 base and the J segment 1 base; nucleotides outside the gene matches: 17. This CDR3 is CSARGNLGLAGHKSYEQYF. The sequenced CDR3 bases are TGCAGTGCTAGAGGGAATTTAGGGCTAGCGGGGCATAAATCCTACGAG.

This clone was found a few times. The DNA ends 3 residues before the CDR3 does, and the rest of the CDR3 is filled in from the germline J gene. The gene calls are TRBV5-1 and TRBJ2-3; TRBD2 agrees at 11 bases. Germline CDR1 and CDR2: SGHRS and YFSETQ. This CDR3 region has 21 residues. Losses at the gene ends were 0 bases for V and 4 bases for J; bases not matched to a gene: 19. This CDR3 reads CASSLGSTSGSPRGSPDTQYF. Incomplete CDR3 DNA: TGCGCCAGCAGCTTGGGATCCACTAGCGGGAGCCCCCGGGGTAGCCCAGATACG.

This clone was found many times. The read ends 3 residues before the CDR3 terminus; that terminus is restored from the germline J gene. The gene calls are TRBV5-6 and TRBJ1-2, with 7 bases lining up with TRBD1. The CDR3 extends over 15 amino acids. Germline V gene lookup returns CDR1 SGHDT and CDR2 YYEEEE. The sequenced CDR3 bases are TGTGCCAGCAGCTCACCGGGACAGACGTTAGGAGGC. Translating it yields CASSSPGQTLGG. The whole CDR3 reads CASSSPGQTLGGYTF.

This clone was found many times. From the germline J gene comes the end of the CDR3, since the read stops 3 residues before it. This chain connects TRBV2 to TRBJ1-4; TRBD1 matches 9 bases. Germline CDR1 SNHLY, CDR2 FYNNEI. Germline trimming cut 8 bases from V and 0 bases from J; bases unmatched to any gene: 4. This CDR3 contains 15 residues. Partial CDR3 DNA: TGTGCCAGCCACAGGGGGCAGACAACTAATGAAAAA. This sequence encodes CASHRGQTTNEK. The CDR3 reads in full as CASHRGQTTNEKLFF. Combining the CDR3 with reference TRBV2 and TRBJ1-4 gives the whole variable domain EPEVTQTPSHQVTQMGQEVILRCVPISNHLYFYWYRQILGQKVEFLVSFYNNEISEKSEIFDDQFSVERPDGSNFTLKIRSTKLEDSAMYFCASHRGQTTNEKLFFGSGTQLSVL.

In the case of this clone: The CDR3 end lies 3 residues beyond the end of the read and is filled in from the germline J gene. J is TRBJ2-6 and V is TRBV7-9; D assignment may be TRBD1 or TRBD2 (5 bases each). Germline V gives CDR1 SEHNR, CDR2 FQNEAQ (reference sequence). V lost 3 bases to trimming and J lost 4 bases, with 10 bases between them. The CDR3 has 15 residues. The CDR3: CASSFAGRGANVLTF. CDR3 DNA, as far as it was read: TGTGCCAGCAGCTTTGCAGGGAGAGGGGCCAACGTC.

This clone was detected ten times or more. CDR3 region: CAISKPIAGGSGTDTQYF. The DNA read from the CDR3 is TGTGCCATCAGTAAGCCAATAGCGGGAGGGAGCGGTACAGATACG. V is TRBV10-3 and J is TRBJ2-3; 11 bases line up with TRBD2. Read data end 3 residues before the CDR3 end; the end is taken from the germline J gene. The length of the CDR3 is 18 residues. The V segment lost 5 bases and the J segment 3 bases; nucleotides outside the gene matches: 13. Germline CDR1 reads ENHRY; CDR2 reads SYGVKD.

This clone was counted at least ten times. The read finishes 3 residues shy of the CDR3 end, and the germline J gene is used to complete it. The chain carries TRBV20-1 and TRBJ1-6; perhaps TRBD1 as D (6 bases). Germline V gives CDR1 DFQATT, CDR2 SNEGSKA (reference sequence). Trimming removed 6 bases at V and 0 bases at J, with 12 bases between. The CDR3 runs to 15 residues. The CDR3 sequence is CSARKGVSYNSPLHF. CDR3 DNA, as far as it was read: TGCAGTGCCAGAAAGGGGGTCTCCTATAATTCACCC.

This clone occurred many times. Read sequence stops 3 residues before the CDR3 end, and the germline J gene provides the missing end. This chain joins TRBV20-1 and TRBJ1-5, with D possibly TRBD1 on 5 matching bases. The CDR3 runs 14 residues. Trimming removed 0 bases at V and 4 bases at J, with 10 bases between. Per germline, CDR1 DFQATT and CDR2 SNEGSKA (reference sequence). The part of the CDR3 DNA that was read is TGCAGTGCTAGAGACAGGGTGGCGAATCAGCCC. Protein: CSARDRVANQP. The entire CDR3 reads CSARDRVANQPQHF.

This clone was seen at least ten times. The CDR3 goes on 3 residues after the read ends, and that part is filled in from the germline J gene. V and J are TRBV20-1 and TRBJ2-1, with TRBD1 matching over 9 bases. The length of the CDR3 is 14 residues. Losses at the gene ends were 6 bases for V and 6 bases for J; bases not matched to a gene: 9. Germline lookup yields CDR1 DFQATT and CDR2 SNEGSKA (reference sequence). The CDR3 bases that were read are TGCAGTGCCAACTCCGGGACAGGGACCAATGAG. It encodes CSANSGTGTNE. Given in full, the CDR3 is CSANSGTGTNEQFF.

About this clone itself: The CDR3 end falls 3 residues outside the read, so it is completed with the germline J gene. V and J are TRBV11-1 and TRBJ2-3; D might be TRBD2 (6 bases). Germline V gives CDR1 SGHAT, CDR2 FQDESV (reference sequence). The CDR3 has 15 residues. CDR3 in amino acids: CASSPLDYKGETQYF. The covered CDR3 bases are TGTGCCAGCAGCCCTTTGGACTATAAGGGAGAGACG.

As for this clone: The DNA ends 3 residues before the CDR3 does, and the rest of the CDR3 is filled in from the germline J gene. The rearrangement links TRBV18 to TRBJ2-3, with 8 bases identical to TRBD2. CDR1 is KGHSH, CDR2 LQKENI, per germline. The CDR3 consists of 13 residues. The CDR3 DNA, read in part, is TGTGCCGCGGGGGGTGGGCCCAATCAGCCG. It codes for CAAGGGPNQP. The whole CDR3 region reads CAAGGGPNQPQYF.

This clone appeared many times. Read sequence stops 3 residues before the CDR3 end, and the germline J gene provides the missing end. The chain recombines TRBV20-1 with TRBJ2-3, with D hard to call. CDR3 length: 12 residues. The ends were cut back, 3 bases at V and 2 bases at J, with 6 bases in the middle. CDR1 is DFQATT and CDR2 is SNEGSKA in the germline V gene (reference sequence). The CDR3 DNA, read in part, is TGCAGTGCTAGGTCCCACACAGATACG. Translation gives CSARSHTDT. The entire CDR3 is CSARSHTDTQYF.

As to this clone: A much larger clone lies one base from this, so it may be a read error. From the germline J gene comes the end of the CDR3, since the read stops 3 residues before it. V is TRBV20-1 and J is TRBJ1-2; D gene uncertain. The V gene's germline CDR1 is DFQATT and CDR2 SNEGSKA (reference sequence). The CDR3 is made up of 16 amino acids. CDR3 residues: CSAPALAVLAKNIYTF. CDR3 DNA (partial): TGCAGTGCCCCGGCCCTAGCGGTCCTAGCCAAAAACATT.

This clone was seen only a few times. CDR3 loop: CASSPATGTNYGYTF. The part of the CDR3 DNA that was read is TGCGCCAGCAGCCCGGCGACAGGAACTAACTATGGC. The chain carries TRBV5-1 and TRBJ1-2; tentatively, D is TRBD1 (6 bases). The read is 3 residues too short to cover the CDR3 end, so that end is filled in from the germline J gene. This CDR3 is 15 amino acids long. V was shortened by 4 bases and J by 0 bases, with 13 bases between the two germline ends. The germline V gene encodes CDR1 SGHRS and CDR2 YFSETQ.

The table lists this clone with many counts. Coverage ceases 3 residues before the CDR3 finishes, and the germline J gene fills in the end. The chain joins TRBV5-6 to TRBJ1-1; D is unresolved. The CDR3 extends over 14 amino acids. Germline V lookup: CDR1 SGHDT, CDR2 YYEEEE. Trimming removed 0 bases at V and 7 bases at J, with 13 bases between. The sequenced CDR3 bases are TGTGCCAGCAGCTTGGGGGCGGACTTACGTGAA. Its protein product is CASSLGADLRE. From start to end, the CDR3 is CASSLGADLREAFF.

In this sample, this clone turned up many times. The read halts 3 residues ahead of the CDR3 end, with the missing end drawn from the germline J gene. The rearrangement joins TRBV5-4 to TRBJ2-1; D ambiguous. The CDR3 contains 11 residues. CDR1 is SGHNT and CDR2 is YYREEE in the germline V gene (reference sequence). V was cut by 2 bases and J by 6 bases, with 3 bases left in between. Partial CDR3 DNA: TGTGCCAGCAGCTTCTCCAATGAG. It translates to CASSFSNE. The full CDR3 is CASSFSNEQFF.

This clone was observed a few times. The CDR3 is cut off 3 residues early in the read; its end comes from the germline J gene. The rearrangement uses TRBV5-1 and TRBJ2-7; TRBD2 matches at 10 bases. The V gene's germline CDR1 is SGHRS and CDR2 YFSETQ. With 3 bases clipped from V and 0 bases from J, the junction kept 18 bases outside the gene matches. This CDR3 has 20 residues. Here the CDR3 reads CASSSPGAPGLAASSYEQYF. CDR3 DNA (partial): TGCGCCAGCAGCTCCCCGGGGGCCCCCGGACTAGCGGCGAGCTCCTACGAG.

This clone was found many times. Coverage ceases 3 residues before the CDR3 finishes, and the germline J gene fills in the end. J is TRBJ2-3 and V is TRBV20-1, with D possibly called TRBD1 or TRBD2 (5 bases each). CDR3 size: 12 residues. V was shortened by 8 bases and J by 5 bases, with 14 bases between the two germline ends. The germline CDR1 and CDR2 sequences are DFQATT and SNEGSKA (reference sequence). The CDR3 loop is CSLRTRGDTQYF. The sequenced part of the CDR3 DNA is TGCAGTCTTCGTACGAGGGGAGATACG.